These 28 T cell receptor beta chains originate from one sample sequenced in a study of T cell repertoires in cytomegalovirus infection. Which antigens these TCRs recognize remains unknown. TCRdb fed the reads into MiXCR, producing one record per CDR3 protein. The sample consists of about 110,000 distinct CDR3 sequences, over 40% of them appearing once. The sequenced sample was CD8+ T cells from cultured PBMCs, obtained from culture after CMV antigen stimulation. The receptor source for this set is a human donor in good health (CMV status not recorded). Some clones in this sample may be carry-over from other donors' samples.

Only a few counts were recorded for this clonotype. The chain links TRBV12-3 or TRBV12-4 to TRBJ2-3; 16 bases are a match to TRBD2. This CDR3 is 15 amino acids long. The J segment lost 11 bases and the V segment lost 5 bases, leaving 7 bases of the junction unmatched. The CDR3 is CASSTQGLAGGRQYF. CDR3 nucleotides: TGTGCCAGCAGTACCCAGGGACTAGCGGGGGGGCGGCAGTATTTT.

V and J are TRBV11-2 and TRBJ2-2; possibly TRBD2 for D (6 bases). The CDR3 has 13 residues. V was trimmed by 7 bases and J by 4 bases, leaving 10 bases between them. Germline CDR1 is SGHAT and CDR2 is FQNNGV. The CDR3 here is CASTGSGTGELFF. The CDR3 DNA reads TGTGCCAGCACGGGTAGCGGCACCGGGGAGCTGTTTTTT.

The J gene is TRBJ1-6, the V gene TRBV4-1; the D gene is possibly TRBD1 (5 bases). The germline V gene encodes CDR1 MGHRA and CDR2 YSYEKL. V was clipped by 5 bases and J by 9 bases, with 11 bases between them. The CDR3 loop spans 13 amino acids. CDR3 residues: CASSWGVSSPLHF. The CDR3 DNA reads TGCGCCAGCAGCTGGGGGGTCAGTTCACCCCTCCACTTT.

This clonotype was picked up many times. The rearrangement joins TRBV7-6 to TRBJ2-3; possibly TRBD1 for D (5 bases). CDR3 size: 18 residues. Germline lookup yields CDR1 SGHVS and CDR2 FNYEAQ. Trimming cost V 1 base and J 1 base, with 18 bases left between them. The DNA of the CDR3 is TGTGCCAGCAGCTTAGAGCATCAGGAGCAAGGGGGCACAGATACGCAGTATTTT. It is translated as CASSLEHQEQGGTDTQYF.

Written as DNA, the CDR3 is TGTGCCAGCAGCGGAGGCGCACAGCCCCAGCATTTT. Its protein product is CASSGGAQPQHF. The gene calls are TRBV5-5 and TRBJ1-5; D ambiguous. Deletions cut 4 bases from V and 7 bases from J, with 9 bases between. The CDR3 runs to 12 residues. Per germline, CDR1 SGHKS and CDR2 YYEKEE (reference sequence).

The J gene is TRBJ2-1, the V gene TRBV24-1; D may be TRBD2 (6 bases). The germline CDR1 and CDR2 sequences are KGHDR and SFDVKD. This CDR3 has 16 residues. V lost 1 base and J lost 4, with 13 bases in between. This chain's CDR3 is CATSDFEGTGYNEQFF. As DNA, the CDR3 is TGTGCCACCAGTGATTTTGAGGGGACTGGTTACAATGAGCAGTTCTTC.

The genes are TRBV7-2 and TRBJ2-7; 7 nucleotides align to TRBD2. This CDR3 region has 16 residues. The germline CDR1 and CDR2 sequences are SGHTA and FQGNSA. V was clipped by 1 base and J by 2 bases; unmatched bases: 8. The CDR3 reads CASSLGPGRGTYEQYF. DNA of the CDR3: TGTGCCAGCAGCTTAGGGCCGGGGAGGGGAACCTACGAGCAGTACTTC. The whole variable domain, remainder taken from reference TRBV7-2 and TRBJ2-7, is GAGVSQSPSNKVTEKGKDVELRCDPISGHTALYWYRQSLGQGLEFLIYFQGNSAPDKSGLPSDRFSAERTGGSVSTLTIQRTQQEDSAVYLCASSLGPGRGTYEQYFGPGTRLTVT.

This clonotype was observed a handful of times. One junction end disagrees with the germline gene, perhaps due to a read error. The chain links TRBV2 to TRBJ1-4; 9 bases align to TRBD1. The CDR3 is 16 residues long. Germline CDR1 SNHLY, CDR2 FYNNEI. CDR3 protein: CASSEDPGTGKEKLFF. CDR3 DNA sequence: TGTGCCAGCAGCGAAGACCCCGGGACAGGGAAAGAAAAACTGTTTTTT.

This chain connects TRBV14 to TRBJ2-5, with D perhaps TRBD1 or TRBD2 (5 bases each). Trimming cost V 2 bases and J 2 bases, with 18 bases left between them. Germline V gene lookup returns CDR1 SGHDN and CDR2 FVKESK. CDR3 length: 17 residues. The CDR3 coding sequence is TGTGCCAGCAGCCAACTACTACCGGGACGGAGGCAAGAGACCCAGTACTTC. Amino acid sequence: CASSQLLPGRRQETQYF.

J is TRBJ1-1 and V is TRBV14; no reliable D call. The CDR3 totals 13 residues. The V and J ends lost 6 bases and 3 bases respectively, with 11 bases between them. Germline CDR1 SGHDN, CDR2 FVKESK. DNA for the CDR3: TGTGCCAGCAGTAAATGGGCGGACACTGAAGCTTTCTTT. Translating gives CASSKWADTEAFF.

J is TRBJ2-7 and V is TRBV7-9, with D perhaps being TRBD1 or TRBD2 (7 bases each). The V gene lost 5 bases and the J gene lost 6 bases, with 11 bases spanning the gap. Germline loops: CDR1 SEHNR, CDR2 FQNEAQ (reference sequence). The CDR3 is 12 residues long. The CDR3 region is CASSPGGAEQYF. CDR3 DNA: TGTGCCAGCAGCCCAGGGGGGGCCGAGCAGTACTTC.

In its sample, this clonotype was seen many times. The V call is TRBV5-8, the J call TRBJ2-7; D might be TRBD2 (5 bases). The CDR3 is made up of 14 amino acids. Germline loops: CDR1 SGHTS, CDR2 YDEGEE. V lost 3 bases and J lost 0, with 10 bases in between. The CDR3 here is CASSSGRGSYEQYF. The DNA for the CDR3 is TGTGCCAGCAGCTCCGGACGGGGCTCCTACGAGCAGTACTTC. The full variable domain, completed using reference TRBV5-8 and TRBJ2-7, is EAGVTQSPTHLIKTRGQQATLRCSPISGHTSVYWYQQALGLGLQFLLWYDEGEERNRGNFPPRFSGRQFPNYSSELNVNALELEDSALYLCASSSGRGSYEQYFGPGTRLTVT.

This clonotype was counted ten times or more. The genes are TRBV7-8 and TRBJ2-1; 8 bases agree with TRBD1. The CDR3 sequence is 16 residues long. Germline V gene data show CDR1 as SGHVS and CDR2 as FQNEAQ. V lost 5 bases to trimming and J lost 5 bases; unmatched junction nucleotides: 11. Here the CDR3 DNA reads TGTGCCAGCAGCCTGTTGGACAGGGTAGCCCACAATGAGCAGTTCTTC. As protein: CASSLLDRVAHNEQFF.

This clonotype was seen a handful of times. This sequence joins TRBV7-8 and TRBJ2-3; D perhaps matches TRBD1 (6 bases). Per the germline V gene, CDR1 is SGHVS and CDR2 is FQNEAQ. V dropped 5 bases and J dropped 1 base, with 10 bases sitting between them. The CDR3 consists of 14 residues. The CDR3 protein is CASSTWGRTDTQYF. CDR3 in DNA: TGTGCCAGCAGCACATGGGGGCGCACAGATACGCAGTATTTT.

The chain couples TRBV2 to TRBJ1-1; D unresolved. With 6 bases removed from V and 4 bases from J, the gap between germline ends came to 3 bases. The CDR3 runs to 10 residues. Germline CDR1 and CDR2: SNHLY and FYNNEI. DNA of the CDR3: TGTGCCAGCAGGGTCACTGAAGCTTTCTTT. This sequence encodes CASRVTEAFF.

This sequence joins TRBV29-1 and TRBJ1-2, with D possibly matching TRBD1 (6 bases). Germline V gene lookup returns CDR1 SQVTM and CDR2 ANQGSEA. The CDR3 extends over 11 amino acids. Trimming pared 4 bases from V and 5 bases from J, leaving 8 bases between. CDR3 DNA: TGCAGCGTTGCCAGGGGATATGGCTACACCTTC. Its translation: CSVARGYGYTF.

The chain couples TRBV28 to TRBJ2-7, with D unclear. Germline assignment: CDR1 MDHEN and CDR2 SYDVKM. CDR3 size: 13 residues. V was shortened by 8 bases and J by 4 bases, with 15 bases between the two germline ends. The CDR3 region is CASLGLRSYEQYF. CDR3 DNA sequence: TGTGCCAGCCTGGGTCTCAGATCGTACGAGCAGTACTTC.

J is TRBJ2-1 and V is TRBV20-1; perhaps TRBD2 as D (5 bases). CDR1 is DFQATT, CDR2 SNEGSKA, per germline (reference sequence). The V gene lost 4 bases and the J gene lost 8 bases, with 12 bases spanning the gap. This CDR3 is built from 12 residues. The DNA of the CDR3 is TGCAGTGCTAACTTAGAGGGCGATGAGCAGTTCTTC. Translating it yields CSANLEGDEQFF.

The chain recombines TRBV6-1 with TRBJ2-7; D is undetermined. The CDR3 spans 14 residues. Trimming removed 1 base from V and 3 bases from J, with 10 bases in between. From germline, CDR1 is MNHNS and CDR2 SASEGT. The CDR3 region has the DNA TGTGCCAGCAGTGAAGGCCAGTCCTTCTACGAGCAGTACTTC. Its protein product is CASSEGQSFYEQYF.

This clonotype was seen only a few times. The rearrangement links TRBV4-1 to TRBJ2-1, with 12 bases matching TRBD1. V trimming: 0 bases; J trimming: 9 bases; junction bases outside the gene matches: 9. Germline loops: CDR1 MGHRA, CDR2 YSYEKL. This CDR3 contains 17 residues. CDR3 sequence reads: CASSQDVGTGGFGEQFF. The CDR3 DNA reads TGCGCCAGCAGCCAAGATGTGGGGACAGGGGGCTTCGGTGAGCAGTTCTTC.

This sequence joins TRBV20-1 and TRBJ2-7; 9 bases are shared with TRBD1. Germline CDR1 and CDR2: DFQATT and SNEGSKA (reference sequence). J gave up 4 bases and V 0 bases, and 4 bases lay outside the gene matches. CDR3 length: 14 residues. This chain's CDR3 is CSARDGTGKYEQYF. CDR3 sequence (DNA): TGCAGTGCTAGAGACGGGACAGGGAAGTACGAGCAGTACTTC.

This clonotype appeared a few times. The rearrangement joins TRBV6-1 to TRBJ2-1, with D tentatively TRBD2 (5 bases). CDR3 length: 16 amino acids. V was pared by 6 bases and J by 2 bases, with 17 bases between. The germline V gene encodes CDR1 MNHNS and CDR2 SASEGT. The DNA of the CDR3 is TGTGCCAGCAGGGACTTGGGTCTAGCTACCTACAATGAGCAGTTCTTC. Protein product: CASRDLGLATYNEQFF.

The rearrangement joins TRBV7-8 to TRBJ1-2, with 7 bases aligning to TRBD1. The trim removed 5 bases at V and 1 base at J, leaving 13 bases unmatched. There are 17 residues in the CDR3. Germline-derived CDR1 and CDR2 are SGHVS and FQNEAQ. The CDR3 sequence: CASSTATGTEDNYGYTF. CDR3 nucleotides: TGTGCCAGCAGCACAGCAACCGGGACAGAAGATAACTATGGCTACACCTTC.

The chain recombines TRBV7-2 with TRBJ2-7; D possibly corresponds to TRBD2 (5 bases). Germline V gene lookup returns CDR1 SGHTA and CDR2 FQGNSA. The CDR3 extends over 15 amino acids. Trimming took 5 bases from V and 3 from J, leaving 17 bases between them. The CDR3 loop reads CASSPLGSGDYEQYF. CDR3 nucleotides: TGTGCCAGCAGCCCCCTGGGGAGCGGAGACTACGAGCAGTACTTC.

There are a few counts of this clonotype. This rearrangement joins TRBV29-1 to TRBJ2-2; 8 bases line up with TRBD1. Germline V gene data show CDR1 as SQVTM and CDR2 as ANQGSEA. The CDR3 spans 14 residues. V lost 4 bases, J lost 5 bases, and 6 bases stayed unmatched. The CDR3 is CSVVTGGRTGELFF. The CDR3 region has the DNA TGCAGCGTTGTCACAGGGGGAAGAACCGGGGAGCTGTTTTTT.

This clonotype has just a few counts. This sequence joins TRBV7-9 and TRBJ2-5; 7 nucleotides line up with TRBD1. After removal of 5 bases from V and 2 bases from J, the junction contained 5 bases not matched to a gene. The CDR3 consists of 14 residues. Germline values: CDR1 SEHNR, CDR2 FQNEAQ (reference sequence). CDR3 in amino acids: CASSPTGKQETQYF. CDR3 in DNA: TGTGCCAGCAGCCCGACAGGGAAACAAGAGACCCAGTACTTC.

This clonotype was seen many times. The genes are TRBV11-2 and TRBJ1-2, with 9 bases matching TRBD1. The CDR3 contains 16 residues. The V segment lost 0 bases and the J segment 8 bases; nucleotides outside the gene matches: 10. Germline V gene sequence: CDR1 SGHAT, CDR2 FQNNGV. CDR3 sequence reads: CASSLDWTGDAGGYTF. For the CDR3, the DNA is TGTGCCAGCAGCTTAGACTGGACAGGGGACGCGGGAGGCTACACCTTC.

This clonotype was counted only a few times. This chain links TRBV12-5 with TRBJ1-3; the match to TRBD1 covers 9 bases. V shed 6 bases, J shed 0 bases, and the junction held 9 bases outside the gene matches. CDR3 size: 17 residues. Germline assignment: CDR1 LGHNT and CDR2 FRNRAP. The CDR3 loop reads CASGQAGTGFSGNTIYF. The CDR3 DNA is TGTGCTAGTGGCCAAGCCGGGACAGGGTTCTCTGGAAACACCATATATTTT.